These 25 T cell receptor beta chains were all obtained from the same sample, sequenced in a study of cytomegalovirus exposure and HLA in healthy donors. The primer mix had 60 Vbeta and 13 Jbeta primers. TCRdb keeps only in-frame clones here, not all; method: immunoSEQ multiplex PCR. The sample holds 110,000 or so clones, approximately 80% seen once. The specimen sequenced was PBMCs. The origin of the receptors is a woman under 30 in good health and CMV-seronegative.

This clone was recorded only once. This chain connects TRBV13 to TRBJ2-7, with a tentative D call TRBD1 (6 bases). V lost 5 bases and J lost 1, with 12 bases in between. The germline V gene encodes CDR1 PRHDT and CDR2 FYEKMQ (reference sequence). This CDR3 has 14 residues. The chain's CDR3 is CASSVEGQSYEQYF. In DNA form, the CDR3 reads TGTGCCAGCAGCGTTGAAGGACAGTCCTACGAGCAGTACTTC.

This clone showed up just once. V gene TRBV27 combines with J gene TRBJ1-2, with 9 nucleotides matching TRBD1. The CDR3 loop spans 14 amino acids. The V gene's germline CDR1 is MNHEY and CDR2 SMNVEV (reference sequence). Trimming removed 4 bases from V and 8 bases from J; junction bases left unmatched: 8. CDR3 in DNA: TGTGCCAGCAGTTCCACGGGACAGGGATTAGGCTACACCTTC. Its translation: CASSSTGQGLGYTF.

This chain connects TRBV6-1 to TRBJ1-5, with D perhaps matching TRBD1 (6 bases). Trimming cost V 1 base and J 4 bases, with 14 bases left between them. Per the germline V gene, CDR1 is MNHNS and CDR2 is SASEGT. CDR3 length equals 16 residues. In DNA form, the CDR3 reads TGTGCCAGCAGTGAAGTGGCAGGGGAGGGAAATCAGCCCCAGCATTTT. It is translated as CASSEVAGEGNQPQHF.

The chain is built from TRBV27 and TRBJ1-1, with D maybe TRBD1 (5 bases). Germline V gives CDR1 MNHEY, CDR2 SMNVEV (reference sequence). V was trimmed by 3 bases and J by 7 bases, leaving 12 bases between them. This CDR3 has 13 residues. The CDR3 coding sequence is TGTGCCAGCAGTTTTTATGGGGGGTTTGAAGCTTTCTTT. Protein product: CASSFYGGFEAFF.

There are a few counts of this clone. The identical CDR3 is also encoded by other nucleotide sequences in the sample. DNA of the CDR3: TGTGCCAGCAGTTTATACAGTAGCAATCAGCCCCAGCATTTT. It codes for CASSLYSSNQPQHF. This sequence joins TRBV27 and TRBJ1-5; D unresolved. The CDR3 extends over 14 amino acids. With 1 base removed from V and 0 bases from J, the gap between germline ends came to 4 bases. Germline V gives CDR1 MNHEY, CDR2 SMNVEV (reference sequence).

The J gene is TRBJ2-2, the V gene TRBV28; TRBD2 matches at 8 bases. V shed 5 bases, J shed 8 bases, and the junction held 13 bases outside the gene matches. The CDR3 has 16 residues. Per the germline V gene, CDR1 is MDHEN and CDR2 is SYDVKM. This CDR3 reads CASSVGPGREAGELFF. In DNA, the CDR3 is TGTGCCAGCAGTGTCGGCCCTGGGCGGGAGGCGGGGGAGCTGTTTTTT.

The chain joins TRBV29-1 to TRBJ2-5; 13 nucleotides match TRBD2. CDR1 is SQVTM and CDR2 is ANQGSEA in the germline V gene. J gave up 4 bases and V 1 base, and 9 bases lay outside the gene matches. This CDR3 contains 17 residues. The CDR3 is CSVEGTSGSWVAETQYF. DNA of the CDR3: TGCAGCGTTGAAGGGACTAGCGGGAGTTGGGTGGCAGAGACCCAGTACTTC.

Many counts were recorded for this clone. This CDR3 is CAISQREQGLDTQYF. CDR3 nucleotides: TGTGCCATCAGTCAGCGGGAGCAAGGCTTGGATACGCAGTATTTT. The chain carries TRBV10-3 and TRBJ2-3; 8 bases match TRBD2. Germline CDR1 is ENHRY and CDR2 is SYGVKD. The ends lost 5 bases at V and 6 bases at J; junction bases unmatched: 10. This CDR3 spans 15 amino acids.

The chain has TRBV11-2 and TRBJ1-4; D may be TRBD1 (6 bases). The CDR3 loop spans 15 amino acids. The germline CDR1 and CDR2 sequences are SGHAT and FQNNGV. V was clipped by 6 bases and J by 7 bases, with 18 bases between them. The DNA for the CDR3 is TGTGCCAGCAGAGCGCTCAGGGGACACAGTGAAAAACTGTTTTTT. Amino acids: CASRALRGHSEKLFF.

The rearrangement uses TRBV28 and TRBJ2-7; 10 nucleotides agree with TRBD1. CDR1 and CDR2 from the germline V gene are MDHEN and SYDVKM. This CDR3 is 15 amino acids long. V gave up 2 bases and J gave up 1 base; unmatched junction bases: 2. The CDR3 loop reads CASSLGQGVSYEQYV. The CDR3, as DNA: TGTGCCAGCAGTTTAGGACAGGGGGTTTCCTACGAGCAGTACGTC.

The gene calls are TRBV5-1 and TRBJ2-1; 10 nucleotides agree with TRBD1. Germline V lookup: CDR1 SGHRS, CDR2 YFSETQ. V gave up 4 bases and J gave up 5 bases; unmatched junction bases: 12. This CDR3 contains 17 residues. CDR3 coding DNA: TGCGCCAGCAGCCTACTTGACAGGGGGCAGGCCAACAATGAGCAGTTCTTC. Amino acids: CASSLLDRGQANNEQFF.

This clone has a single count. V is TRBV5-6 and J is TRBJ2-5; possible D gene TRBD2, 6 bases. CDR3 length: 16 amino acids. V lost 4 bases and J lost 0, with 16 bases in between. The germline gives CDR1 SGHDT, CDR2 YYEEEE. CDR3 nucleotide sequence: TGTGCCAGCAGCCCAACCGGGAGACGGTACCAAGAGACCCAGTACTTC. Translated, it gives CASSPTGRRYQETQYF.

The V gene is TRBV5-1, the J gene TRBJ1-2; TRBD1 aligns across 8 bases. The CDR3 spans 14 residues. Unmatched junction bases numbered 10, after V lost 4 bases and J lost 8 bases. Germline CDR1 SGHRS, CDR2 YFSETQ. Here the CDR3 DNA reads TGCGCCAGCAGCCCTCAGACAGGGGAACAGGGCTACACCTTC. As protein: CASSPQTGEQGYTF.

The V call is TRBV28, the J call TRBJ2-1; 8 bases are a match to TRBD2. The CDR3 contains 16 residues. CDR1 is MDHEN, CDR2 SYDVKM, per germline. After removal of 5 bases from V and 7 bases from J, the junction contained 13 bases not matched to a gene. The CDR3 reads CASSPPGLVLGNEQFF. The DNA for the CDR3 is TGTGCCAGCAGTCCCCCGGGACTAGTATTGGGAAATGAGCAGTTCTTC.

This rearrangement joins TRBV11-3 to TRBJ2-3; maybe TRBD1 (5 bases). Trimming removed 4 bases at V and 0 bases at J, with 11 bases between. Looked up from germline, CDR1 is SGHNT and CDR2 is YENEEA. The CDR3 runs 15 residues. CDR3 DNA sequence: TGTGCCAGCAGCTCTGACAGTTACAGCACAGATACGCAGTATTTT. Translating it yields CASSSDSYSTDTQYF.

This clone has a single count. The chain has TRBV28 and TRBJ2-4; D is possibly TRBD2 (6 bases). The V and J ends lost 5 bases and 0 bases respectively, with 17 bases between them. CDR1 and CDR2 from the germline V gene are MDHEN and SYDVKM. The CDR3 totals 17 residues. The CDR3 reads CASSDSGTVKAKNIQYF. CDR3 DNA sequence: TGTGCCAGCAGTGATTCCGGGACTGTAAAAGCCAAAAACATTCAGTACTTC. Complete variable domain (other parts from reference TRBV28 and TRBJ2-4): DVKVTQSSRYLVKRTGEKVFLECVQDMDHENMFWYRQDPGLGLRLIYFSYDVKMKEKGDIPEGYSVSREKKERFSLILESASTNQTSMYLCASSDSGTVKAKNIQYFGAGTRLSVL.

J is TRBJ1-4 and V is TRBV7-9, with D possibly being TRBD1 (6 bases). CDR3 length: 16 amino acids. Per germline, CDR1 SEHNR and CDR2 FQNEAQ (reference sequence). The germline V and J ends were trimmed by 6 bases and 2 bases, with 16 bases remaining between them. Here the CDR3 reads CASSSGTSNTNEKLFF. In DNA, the CDR3 is TGTGCCAGCAGTTCCGGGACATCAAACACTAATGAAAAACTGTTTTTT. Supplemented by reference TRBV7-9 and TRBJ1-4, the full variable domain reads DTGVSQNPRHKITKRGQNVTFRCDPISEHNRLYWYRQTLGQGPEFLTYFQNEAQLEKSRLLSDRFSAERPKGSFSTLEIQRTEQGDSAMYLCASSSGTSNTNEKLFFGSGTQLSVL.

The chain recombines TRBV5-4 with TRBJ1-3; D is ambiguous. The germline V gene has CDR1 SGHNT and CDR2 YYREEE (reference sequence). CDR3 length: 16 amino acids. V was trimmed by 6 bases and J by 0 bases, leaving 16 bases between them. CDR3 bases: TGTGCCAGCACCTGGCGCCCGGCGGTCTCTGGAAACACCATATATTTT. The encoded protein is CASTWRPAVSGNTIYF.

This chain joins TRBV23-1 and TRBJ2-4, with D hard to call. TRBV23-1 carries the ORF label, with uncertain function. This CDR3 spans 13 amino acids. V shed 6 bases and J shed 0 bases, with 6 bases lying between them. The CDR3 region is CASRRLAKNIQYF. The CDR3 region has the DNA TGCGCCAGCAGGCGCCTAGCCAAAAACATTCAGTACTTC.

This clone has just a few counts. The CDR3 DNA follows: TGTGCCAGCAGCCCTCAGACAGGGACTAATGAAAAACTGTTTTTT. Its translation is CASSPQTGTNEKLFF. V usage is TRBV7-8 and J usage is TRBJ1-4; 7 bases align to TRBD1. The CDR3 consists of 15 residues. The germline CDR1 and CDR2 sequences are SGHVS and FQNEAQ. V lost 5 bases, J lost 2 bases, and 5 bases stayed unmatched.

This sequence joins TRBV15 and TRBJ2-5, with 7 nucleotides matching TRBD1. CDR1 and CDR2 from the germline V gene are LNHNV and YYDKDF (reference sequence). Trimming took 4 bases from V and 4 from J; bases not matched to a gene: 3. The CDR3 is 13 residues long. In DNA, the CDR3 is TGTGCCACCAGCATAACAGGGGCAGAGACCCAGTACTTC. It specifies CATSITGAETQYF.

The chain has TRBV18 and TRBJ2-3; tentative D call: TRBD1 (6 bases). Germline loops: CDR1 KGHSH, CDR2 LQKENI. V lost 2 bases and J 2 bases, leaving 14 bases between the germline ends. The CDR3 is made up of 16 amino acids. CDR3: CASSPIQGTNTDTQYF. CDR3 nucleotide sequence: TGTGCCAGCTCACCAATTCAGGGGACCAACACAGATACGCAGTATTTT.

The chain uses TRBV27 and TRBJ2-2; 7 positions agree with TRBD2. Looked up from germline, CDR1 is MNHEY and CDR2 is SMNVEV (reference sequence). J was trimmed by 2 bases and V by 4 bases; bases with no gene match: 4. The CDR3 runs to 15 residues. The CDR3 coding sequence is TGTGCCAGCAGTTCGCTAGCGGATAACACCGGGGAGCTGTTTTTT. It is translated as CASSSLADNTGELFF.

This sequence joins TRBV9 and TRBJ1-6, with TRBD1 matching over 7 bases. Germline assignment: CDR1 SGDLS and CDR2 YYNGEE. The V segment lost 1 base and the J segment 10 bases; nucleotides outside the gene matches: 8. This CDR3 spans 15 amino acids. The CDR3 protein is CASSVFTGTESPLHF. In DNA form, the CDR3 reads TGTGCCAGCAGCGTATTCACCGGGACAGAGTCACCCCTCCACTTT.

A word on this clone: This specimen includes other DNA sequences encoding the same CDR3. The chain is built from TRBV27 and TRBJ1-1, with D possibly being TRBD1 (5 bases). Trimming removed 5 bases at V and 1 base at J, with 11 bases between. CDR1 and CDR2 from the germline V gene are MNHEY and SMNVEV (reference sequence). This CDR3 is built from 14 residues. CDR3 sequence reads: CASSLNRRNTEAFF. The CDR3, as DNA: TGTGCCAGCAGTCTCAACAGGAGGAACACTGAAGCTTTCTTT.